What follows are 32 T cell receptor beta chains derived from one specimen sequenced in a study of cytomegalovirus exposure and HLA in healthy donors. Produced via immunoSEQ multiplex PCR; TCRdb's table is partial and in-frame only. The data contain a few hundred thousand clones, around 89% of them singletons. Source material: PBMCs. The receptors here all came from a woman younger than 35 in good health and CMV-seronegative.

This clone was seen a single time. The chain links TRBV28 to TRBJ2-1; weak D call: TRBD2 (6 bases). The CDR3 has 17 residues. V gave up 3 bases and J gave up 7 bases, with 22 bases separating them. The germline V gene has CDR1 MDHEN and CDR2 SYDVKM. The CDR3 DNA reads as TGTGCCAGCAGTTTGTCCTGGCGGGGAAACTGGGGGAATGAGCAGTTCTTC. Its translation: CASSLSWRGNWGNEQFF.

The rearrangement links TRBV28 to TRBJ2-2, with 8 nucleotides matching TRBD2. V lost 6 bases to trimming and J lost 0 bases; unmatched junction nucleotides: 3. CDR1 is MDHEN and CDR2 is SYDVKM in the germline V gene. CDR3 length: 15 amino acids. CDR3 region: CASSLAGANTGELFF. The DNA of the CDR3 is TGTGCCAGCAGCCTAGCGGGCGCGAACACCGGGGAGCTGTTTTTT.

The CDR3 region has the DNA TGTGCCAGCAGCCAGCGCACTGAAGCTTTCTTT. This gives the protein CASSQRTEAFF. The V call is TRBV7-9, the J call TRBJ1-1; the D is unclear. V lost 5 bases to trimming and J lost 4 bases, with 5 bases between them. The CDR3 has 11 amino acids. Germline CDR1 SEHNR, CDR2 FQNEAQ (reference sequence).

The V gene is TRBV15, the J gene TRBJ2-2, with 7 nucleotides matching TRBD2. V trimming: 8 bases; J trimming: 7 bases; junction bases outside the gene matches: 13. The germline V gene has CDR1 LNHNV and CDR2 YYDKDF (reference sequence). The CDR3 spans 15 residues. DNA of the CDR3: TGTGCCACCGAGAGATCCGGGAGCGGGATCGGGGAGCTGTTTTTT. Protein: CATERSGSGIGELFF.

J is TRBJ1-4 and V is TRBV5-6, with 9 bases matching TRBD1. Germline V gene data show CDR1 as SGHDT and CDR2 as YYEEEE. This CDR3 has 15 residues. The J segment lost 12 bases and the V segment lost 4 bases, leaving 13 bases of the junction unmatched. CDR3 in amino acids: CASSPPGQGARELFF. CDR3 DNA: TGTGCCAGCAGCCCCCCGGGACAGGGCGCCAGAGAACTGTTTTTT.

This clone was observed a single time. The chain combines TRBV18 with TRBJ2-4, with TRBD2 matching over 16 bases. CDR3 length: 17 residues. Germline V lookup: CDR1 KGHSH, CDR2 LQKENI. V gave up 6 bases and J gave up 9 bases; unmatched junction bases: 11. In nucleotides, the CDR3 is TGTGCCAGCTCGCCCGGGACTAGCGGGAGGGGGTCCGGCATTCAGTACTTC. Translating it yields CASSPGTSGRGSGIQYF.

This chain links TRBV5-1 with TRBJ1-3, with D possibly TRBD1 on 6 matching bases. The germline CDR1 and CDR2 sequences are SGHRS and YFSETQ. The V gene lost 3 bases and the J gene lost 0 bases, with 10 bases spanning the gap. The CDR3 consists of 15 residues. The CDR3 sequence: CASSSAGDSGNTIYF. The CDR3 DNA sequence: TGCGCCAGCAGCTCTGCAGGGGACTCTGGAAACACCATATATTTT.

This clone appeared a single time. This CDR3 is CASSLTFQGLADNTGELFF. The CDR3 bases are TGCGCCAGCAGCTTGACTTTTCAGGGACTAGCGGACAACACCGGGGAGCTGTTTTTT. The V gene is TRBV5-1, the J gene TRBJ2-2; 11 nucleotides line up with TRBD2. J was trimmed by 2 bases and V by 1 base; bases with no gene match: 10. CDR1 is SGHRS, CDR2 YFSETQ, per germline. This CDR3 is built from 19 residues.

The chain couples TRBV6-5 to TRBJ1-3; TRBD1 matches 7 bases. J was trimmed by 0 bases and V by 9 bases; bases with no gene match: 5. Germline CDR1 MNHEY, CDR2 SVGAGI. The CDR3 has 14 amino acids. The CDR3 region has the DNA TGTGCCAGTACAGGGGACCCCTCTGGAAACACCATATATTTT. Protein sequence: CASTGDPSGNTIYF.

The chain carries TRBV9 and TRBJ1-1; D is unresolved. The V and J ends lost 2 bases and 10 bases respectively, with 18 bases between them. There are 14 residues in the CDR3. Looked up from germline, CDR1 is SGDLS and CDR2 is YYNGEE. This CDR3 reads CASSVGPHLPTAFF. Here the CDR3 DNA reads TGTGCCAGCAGCGTTGGCCCCCATCTTCCAACAGCTTTCTTT.

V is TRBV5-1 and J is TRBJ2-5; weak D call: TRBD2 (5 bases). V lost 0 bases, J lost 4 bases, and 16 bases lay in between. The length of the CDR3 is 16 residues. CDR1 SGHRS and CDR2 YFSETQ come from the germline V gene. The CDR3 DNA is TGCGCCAGCAGCTTGGAGGCGGCCGGCGGGCGAGAGACCCAGTACTTC. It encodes CASSLEAAGGRETQYF.

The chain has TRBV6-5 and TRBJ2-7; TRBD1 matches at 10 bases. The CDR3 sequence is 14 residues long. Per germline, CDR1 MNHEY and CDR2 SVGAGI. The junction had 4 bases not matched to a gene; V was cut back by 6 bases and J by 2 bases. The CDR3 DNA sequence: TGTGCCAGCAGGCCCGGGACAGGGGCCTACGAGCAGTACTTC. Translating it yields CASRPGTGAYEQYF.

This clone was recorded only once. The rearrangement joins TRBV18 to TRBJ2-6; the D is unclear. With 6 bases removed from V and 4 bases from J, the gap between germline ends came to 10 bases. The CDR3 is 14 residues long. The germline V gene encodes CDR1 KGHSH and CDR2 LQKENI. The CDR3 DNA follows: TGTGCCAGCTCCCCTCTGTCCGGGGCCAACGTCCTGACTTTC. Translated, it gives CASSPLSGANVLTF.

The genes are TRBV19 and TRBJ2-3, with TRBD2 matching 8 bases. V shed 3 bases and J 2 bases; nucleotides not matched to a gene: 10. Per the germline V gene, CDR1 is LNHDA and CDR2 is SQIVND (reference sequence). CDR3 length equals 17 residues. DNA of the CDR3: TGTGCCAGTAGTATTGCTTCAGCGGGGGACAACACAGATACGCAGTATTTT. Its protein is CASSIASAGDNTDTQYF.

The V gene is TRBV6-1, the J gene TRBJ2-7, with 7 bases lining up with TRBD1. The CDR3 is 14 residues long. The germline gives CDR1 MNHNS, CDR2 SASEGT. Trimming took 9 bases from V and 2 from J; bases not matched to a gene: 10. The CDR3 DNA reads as TGTGCCAGTACCATCGAGGGGGCCCCCTACGAGCAGTACTTC. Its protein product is CASTIEGAPYEQYF.

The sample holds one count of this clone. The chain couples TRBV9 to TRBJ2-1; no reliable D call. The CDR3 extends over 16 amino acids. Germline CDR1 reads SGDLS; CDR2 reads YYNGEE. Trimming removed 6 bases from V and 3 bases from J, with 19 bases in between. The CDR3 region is CASTKTSGGIYNEQFF. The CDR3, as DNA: TGTGCCAGCACCAAAACCTCAGGTGGTATCTACAATGAGCAGTTCTTC.

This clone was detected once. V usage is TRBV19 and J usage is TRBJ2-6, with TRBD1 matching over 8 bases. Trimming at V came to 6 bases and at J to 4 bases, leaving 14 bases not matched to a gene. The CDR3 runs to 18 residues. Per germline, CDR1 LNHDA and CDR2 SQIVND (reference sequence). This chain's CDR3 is CASSRFGTGGSGANVLTF. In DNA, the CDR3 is TGTGCCAGTAGCCGCTTCGGGACAGGCGGTTCGGGGGCCAACGTCCTGACTTTC. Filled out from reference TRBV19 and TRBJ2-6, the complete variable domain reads DGGITQSPKYLFRKEGQNVTLSCEQNLNHDAMYWYRQDPGQGLRLIYYSQIVNDFQKGDIAEGYSVSREKKESFPLTVTSAQKNPTAFYLCASSRFGTGGSGANVLTFGAGSRLTVL.

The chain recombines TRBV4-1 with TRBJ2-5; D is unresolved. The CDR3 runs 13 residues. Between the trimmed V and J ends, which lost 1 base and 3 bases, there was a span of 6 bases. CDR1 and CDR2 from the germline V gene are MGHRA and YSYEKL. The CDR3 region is CASSQGQKETQYF. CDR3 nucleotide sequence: TGCGCCAGCAGCCAAGGGCAGAAAGAGACCCAGTACTTC.

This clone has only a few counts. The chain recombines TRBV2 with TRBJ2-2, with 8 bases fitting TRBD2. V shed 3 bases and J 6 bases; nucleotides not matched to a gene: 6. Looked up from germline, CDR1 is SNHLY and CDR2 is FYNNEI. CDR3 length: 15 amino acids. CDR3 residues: CASSETGRASGELFF. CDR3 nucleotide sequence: TGTGCCAGCAGTGAGACCGGGAGGGCCTCCGGGGAGCTGTTTTTT.

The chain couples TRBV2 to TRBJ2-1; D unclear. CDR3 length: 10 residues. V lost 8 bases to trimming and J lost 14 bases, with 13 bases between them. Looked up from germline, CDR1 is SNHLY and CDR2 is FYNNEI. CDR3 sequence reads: CASGLSQEFF. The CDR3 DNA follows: TGTGCCAGCGGTTTGTCCCAGGAGTTCTTC. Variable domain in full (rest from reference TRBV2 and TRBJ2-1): EPEVTQTPSHQVTQMGQEVILRCVPISNHLYFYWYRQILGQKVEFLVSFYNNEISEKSEIFDDQFSVERPDGSNFTLKIRSTKLEDSAMYFCASGLSQEFFGPGTRLTVL.

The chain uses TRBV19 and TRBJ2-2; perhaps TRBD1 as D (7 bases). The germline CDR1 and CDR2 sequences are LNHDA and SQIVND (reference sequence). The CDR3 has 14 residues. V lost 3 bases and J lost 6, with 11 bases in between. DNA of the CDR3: TGTGCCAGTAGTATTCAGGGGGGCCCCGGGGAGCTGTTTTTT. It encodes CASSIQGGPGELFF.

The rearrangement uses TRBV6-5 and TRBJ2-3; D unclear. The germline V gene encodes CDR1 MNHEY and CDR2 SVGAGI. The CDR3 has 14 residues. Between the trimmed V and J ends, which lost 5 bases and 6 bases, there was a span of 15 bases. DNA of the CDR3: TGTGCCAGCAGTCCGACTCTAAACACGGATACGCAGTATTTT. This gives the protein CASSPTLNTDTQYF.

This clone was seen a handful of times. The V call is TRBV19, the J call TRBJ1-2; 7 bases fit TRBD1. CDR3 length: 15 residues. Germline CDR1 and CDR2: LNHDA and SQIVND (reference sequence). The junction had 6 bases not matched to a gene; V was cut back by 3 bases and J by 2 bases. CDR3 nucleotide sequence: TGTGCCAGTAGTATGAAGGCAGGGGGGAACTATGGCTACACCTTC. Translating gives CASSMKAGGNYGYTF.

CDR3: CASGQGTTRTQYF. CDR3 in DNA: TGTGCCAGCGGACAGGGGACAACTCGGACCCAGTACTTC. The chain couples TRBV7-2 to TRBJ2-5; 9 bases agree with TRBD1. The V gene's germline CDR1 is SGHTA and CDR2 FQGNSA. Trimming took 8 bases from V and 7 from J; bases not matched to a gene: 8. This CDR3 region has 13 residues.

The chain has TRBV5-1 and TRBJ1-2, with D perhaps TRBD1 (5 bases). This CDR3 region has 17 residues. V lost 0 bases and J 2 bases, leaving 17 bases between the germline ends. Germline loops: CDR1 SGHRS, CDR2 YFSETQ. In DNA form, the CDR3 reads TGCGCCAGCAGCTTGGGCCCGCTTCAGACAGAAAACTATGGCTACACCTTC. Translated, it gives CASSLGPLQTENYGYTF.

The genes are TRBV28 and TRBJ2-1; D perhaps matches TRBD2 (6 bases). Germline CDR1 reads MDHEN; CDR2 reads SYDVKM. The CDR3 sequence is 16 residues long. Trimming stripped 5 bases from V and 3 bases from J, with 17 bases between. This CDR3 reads CASSPGGGGNYNEQFF. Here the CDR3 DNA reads TGTGCCAGCAGTCCCGGTGGGGGAGGAAACTACAATGAGCAGTTCTTC.

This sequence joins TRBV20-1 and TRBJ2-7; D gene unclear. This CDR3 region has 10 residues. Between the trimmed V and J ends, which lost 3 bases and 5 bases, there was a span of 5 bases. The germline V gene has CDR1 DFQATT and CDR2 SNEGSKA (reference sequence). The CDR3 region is CSARLDEQYF. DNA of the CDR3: TGCAGTGCTAGGTTAGACGAGCAGTACTTC.

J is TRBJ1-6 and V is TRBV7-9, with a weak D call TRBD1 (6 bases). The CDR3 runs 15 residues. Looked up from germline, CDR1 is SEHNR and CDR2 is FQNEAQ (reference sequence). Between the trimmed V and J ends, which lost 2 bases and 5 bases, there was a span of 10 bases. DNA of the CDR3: TGTGCCAGCAGCTTATACCCAGGGGATAATTCACCCCTCCACTTT. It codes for CASSLYPGDNSPLHF.

The CDR3 sequence: CASSTRQNTEAFF. The CDR3 coding sequence is TGTGCCAGCAGCACCAGACAGAACACTGAAGCTTTCTTT. The chain has TRBV9 and TRBJ1-1; D is uncertain. Germline V gene sequence: CDR1 SGDLS, CDR2 YYNGEE. V was clipped by 4 bases and J by 1 base, with 8 bases between them. CDR3 length: 13 residues.

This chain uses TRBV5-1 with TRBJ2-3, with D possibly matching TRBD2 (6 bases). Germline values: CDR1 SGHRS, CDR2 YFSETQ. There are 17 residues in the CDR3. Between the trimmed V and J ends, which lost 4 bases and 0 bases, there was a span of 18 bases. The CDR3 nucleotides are TGCGCCAGCAGCCCGGGGGACTTCAGCCCTAGCACAGATACGCAGTATTTT. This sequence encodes CASSPGDFSPSTDTQYF.

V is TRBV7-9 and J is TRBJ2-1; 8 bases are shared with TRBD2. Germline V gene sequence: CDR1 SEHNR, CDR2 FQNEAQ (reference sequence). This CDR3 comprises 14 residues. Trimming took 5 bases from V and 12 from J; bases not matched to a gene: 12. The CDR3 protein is CASSPTGGGLRQFF. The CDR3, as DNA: TGTGCCAGCAGCCCAACCGGGGGGGGCCTCAGGCAGTTCTTC.

CDR3 nucleotide sequence: TGTGCCAGCAGTTACCTCCGGAGCGGGGAGCTGTTTTTT. Translating it yields CASSYLRSGELFF. The J gene is TRBJ2-2, the V gene TRBV6-5; D call uncertain. The CDR3 contains 13 residues. Germline CDR1 MNHEY, CDR2 SVGAGI. V was shortened by 2 bases and J by 7 bases, with 8 bases between the two germline ends.